This note documents a single T cell receptor (beta chain) sequence. Antigen: not known. The sample belongs to a study of OX40 agonist ivuxolimab in advanced cancers. Overall study context: Three patients, one with hepatocellular carcinoma and two with cutaneous melanoma, achieved partial responses. Notes on the study in general: Expanded clones were, on average, more numerous in CD8+ T cells than in CD4+. The CD4+ and CD8+ T cells in the blood had expanded clonally by week 6 at 0.1 to 3.0 mg/kg.

Some clones are missing from TCRdb's copy, which holds only in-frame ones; the method was immunoSEQ multiplex PCR. Altogether tens of thousands of clones are present, 84% being singletons, with the ten largest covering approximately 22%. CDR3 length equals 16 residues. Germline CDR1 reads SGHTS; CDR2 reads YDEGEE. V gave up 0 bases and J gave up 4 bases; unmatched junction bases: 4. This TCR was recovered from an adult with an advanced solid tumor such as melanoma, head and neck, liver or kidney cancer. The source was CD4+ or CD8+ T cells sorted from blood, collected in a trial of the OX40 agonist ivuxolimab. J is TRBJ2-7 and V is TRBV5-8; 13 bases align to TRBD2. The CDR3 region is CASSLGQGLAGYEQYF. CDR3 in DNA: TGTGCCAGCAGCTTGGGCCAGGGACTAGCGGGGTACGAGCAGTACTTC.